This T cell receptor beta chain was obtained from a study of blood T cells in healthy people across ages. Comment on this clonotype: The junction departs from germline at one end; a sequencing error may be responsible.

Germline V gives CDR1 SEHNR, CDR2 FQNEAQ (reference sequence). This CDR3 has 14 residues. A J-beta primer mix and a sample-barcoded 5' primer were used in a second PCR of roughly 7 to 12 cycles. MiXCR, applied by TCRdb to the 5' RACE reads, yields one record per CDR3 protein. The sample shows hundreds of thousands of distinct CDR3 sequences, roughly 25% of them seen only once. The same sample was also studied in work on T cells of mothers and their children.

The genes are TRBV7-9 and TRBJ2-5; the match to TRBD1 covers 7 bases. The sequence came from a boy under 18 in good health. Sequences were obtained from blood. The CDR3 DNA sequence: TGTGCCAGCACCTTTGAGGGGGCGCAAGAGGCCCAGTACTTC. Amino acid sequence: CASTFEGAQEAQYF.